Following are 3 T cell receptor beta chains from one sample sequenced in a study of blood T cell repertoires in COVID-19. The repertoire was sequenced with immunoSEQ multiplex PCR; TCRdb's copy has only in-frame clones and lacks some. The sample lists about 200,000 clones, approximately 86% occurring once. The sequenced sample was peripheral blood. These receptors were taken from a woman between 50 and 59 years old with COVID-19, enrolled during active disease.

This chain connects TRBV6-6 to TRBJ1-5; possible D gene TRBD1, 5 bases. Germline V CDR1 and CDR2: MNHNY, SVGAGI (reference sequence). Trimming took 6 bases from V and 0 from J, leaving 12 bases between them. The CDR3 spans 15 residues. CDR3 amino acids: CASRRTPDSNQPQHF. For the CDR3, the DNA is TGTGCCAGCAGGCGGACACCTGATAGCAATCAGCCCCAGCATTTT.

There are a few counts of this clone. This rearrangement joins TRBV7-2 to TRBJ2-2; 9 nucleotides line up with TRBD1. The CDR3 is 15 amino acids. V shed 6 bases, J shed 0 bases, and the junction held 2 bases outside the gene matches. CDR1 is SGHTA, CDR2 FQGNSA, per germline. DNA for the CDR3: TGTGCCAGCAGGAGACAGGGGGCGAACACCGGGGAGCTGTTTTTT. It specifies CASRRQGANTGELFF.

The chain joins TRBV12-3 or TRBV12-4 to TRBJ1-3, with 8 bases matching TRBD1. The CDR3 sequence is 12 residues long. J gave up 3 bases and V 9 bases, and 1 base lay outside the gene matches. For the CDR3, the DNA is TGTGCCAGTGGGACAGGTGGAAACACCATATATTTT. Protein sequence: CASGTGGNTIYF.